This TCR beta chain originates from a study of T cell changes during pregnancy in multiple sclerosis. CDR1 is SGHRS, CDR2 YFSETQ, per germline. V lost 0 bases, J lost 3 bases, and 14 bases stayed unmatched. CDR3 length: 19 residues. Sequencing used immunoSEQ multiplex PCR; TCRdb keeps in-frame clones, though not all of them. The top ten clones hold over 2% of a sample with around 88,000 clones, 90% to 95% of them seen once. The sample in question was peripheral blood, obtained in the first trimester of pregnancy. The V call is TRBV5-1, the J call TRBJ2-2, with 7 positions matching TRBD1. The source of this sequence is a female donor with multiple sclerosis, enrolled in a pregnancy study. Written as DNA, the CDR3 is TGCGCCAGCAGCTTGGCCTCAGTACCAGGGGGAACGGACACCGGGGAGCTGTTTTTT. It encodes CASSLASVPGGTDTGELFF.